The 9 T cell receptor beta chains below were found in one sample sequenced in a study of blood T cells in healthy people across ages. The use of a sample-barcoded 5' primer and a J-beta primer mix characterized a second PCR of roughly 6 to 11 cycles. TCRdb re-derived calls from the 5' RACE reads in MiXCR, one entry per CDR3 protein. The table shows about 650,000 distinct CDR3 sequences, with about a third occurring only once. The sequencing input was blood. These receptors all come from a woman older than 75 in good health.

As concerns this clonotype: A much larger clone lies a single base off, so this may be a read error. The chain links TRBV20-1 to TRBJ1-1, with D possibly TRBD1 on 5 matching bases. This CDR3 is 14 amino acids long. The germline CDR1 and CDR2 sequences are DFQATT and SNEGSKA (reference sequence). The CDR3 reads CSVRDLGGATEAFF. CDR3 in DNA: TGCAGTGTTAGAGACCTGGGGGGAGCCACTGAAGCTTTCTTT.

There are many counts of this clonotype. The DNA for the CDR3 is TGCAGTGCTAGAGGCGGGGGGCTAGCGCGCGCAGATACGCAGTATTTT. Encoded protein: CSARGGGLARADTQYF. The chain combines TRBV20-1 with TRBJ2-3; 8 bases align to TRBD2. The CDR3 has 16 residues. Germline lookup yields CDR1 DFQATT and CDR2 SNEGSKA (reference sequence). V shed 1 base, J shed 4 bases, and the junction held 10 bases outside the gene matches.

The chain carries TRBV6-1 and TRBJ2-7; perhaps TRBD2 as D (5 bases). The V end was cut by 5 bases, the J end by 2 bases, with 10 bases between. This CDR3 region has 13 residues. The germline gives CDR1 MNHNS, CDR2 SASEGT. CDR3 loop: CASSKDSAYEQYF. The CDR3 DNA reads as TGTGCCAGCAGTAAGGATAGCGCCTACGAGCAGTACTTC.

At least ten counts were recorded for this clonotype. The J gene is TRBJ2-3, the V gene TRBV5-1, with D uncertain. V lost 4 bases and J 2 bases, leaving 17 bases between the germline ends. The CDR3 loop spans 16 amino acids. Per germline, CDR1 SGHRS and CDR2 YFSETQ. The CDR3 nucleotides are TGCGCCAGCAGCCCGAGACCGATACTCATCACAGATACGCAGTATTTT. Translated: CASSPRPILITDTQYF.

This clonotype occurred many times. The chain uses TRBV6-1 and TRBJ2-1, with D unresolved. Germline CDR1 MNHNS, CDR2 SASEGT. Trimming shortened V by 2 bases and J by 0 bases, and 8 bases separated the two germline ends. The CDR3 runs to 15 residues. The CDR3 region is CASSERAYSYNEQFF. CDR3 DNA sequence: TGTGCCAGCAGTGAAAGGGCATACTCCTACAATGAGCAGTTCTTC.

On this clonotype itself: The junction departs from germline at one end; a sequencing error may be responsible. The chain carries TRBV19 and TRBJ1-2; D unclear. Per the germline V gene, CDR1 is LNHDA and CDR2 is SQIVND (reference sequence). The CDR3 has 13 amino acids. The CDR3 protein is CASSIEQNYGHTF. The CDR3 coding sequence is TGTGCCAGTAGTATTGAACAGAACTATGGCCACACCTTC.

This clonotype was detected a few times. The rearrangement links TRBV6-6 to TRBJ1-5; D gene uncertain. Looked up from germline, CDR1 is MNHNY and CDR2 is SVGAGI (reference sequence). The CDR3 has 14 residues. Trimming shortened V by 2 bases and J by 4 bases, and 9 bases separated the two germline ends. CDR3 DNA sequence: TGTGCCAGCAGTTACGACCAGCCAAATCAGCCCCAGCATTTT. It translates to CASSYDQPNQPQHF.

This clonotype was recorded many times. The chain couples TRBV20-1 to TRBJ1-2, with a possible D match to TRBD1 (5 bases). The CDR3 spans 13 residues. V lost 6 bases and J 7 bases, leaving 18 bases between the germline ends. Germline V gene sequence: CDR1 DFQATT, CDR2 SNEGSKA (reference sequence). CDR3 in DNA: TGCAGTGCCTCCCCCCCTGGGAGGGGTGGCTACACCTTC. Translation gives CSASPPGRGGYTF.

This clonotype has a count of ten or more. The chain is built from TRBV2 and TRBJ2-5; 7 nucleotides align to TRBD2. CDR1 SNHLY and CDR2 FYNNEI come from the germline V gene. The junction had 8 bases not matched to a gene; V was cut back by 5 bases and J by 2 bases. This CDR3 is built from 15 residues. The CDR3 here is CASSQPAGEQETQYF. The CDR3 DNA reads TGTGCCAGCAGTCAGCCTGCGGGGGAGCAAGAGACCCAGTACTTC.